Following are 18 T cell receptor beta chains from one sample sequenced in a study of blood T cell repertoires in COVID-19. Generated by immunoSEQ multiplex PCR, the TCRdb table keeps only in-frame clones and is missing some. The table lists around 120,000 clones, around 80% of them singletons. The sample taken for sequencing was peripheral blood. Source of these receptors: an older man with active or convalescent COVID-19.

V gene TRBV7-9 combines with J gene TRBJ2-3, with TRBD2 matching 7 bases. CDR3 length: 16 amino acids. Germline CDR1 SEHNR, CDR2 FQNEAQ (reference sequence). V lost 5 bases and J lost 1; bases outside the gene matches: 9. Here the CDR3 DNA reads TGTGCCAGCAGCATACTCCGGGACTACCGCACAGATACGCAGTATTTT. Protein product: CASSILRDYRTDTQYF.

In this sample, this clone turned up once. This chain joins TRBV5-1 and TRBJ2-1; a weak D match, TRBD1 (6 bases). V was cut by 0 bases and J by 12 bases, with 13 bases left in between. The germline gives CDR1 SGHRS, CDR2 YFSETQ. The CDR3 is 13 residues long. In nucleotides, the CDR3 is TGCGCCAGCAGCTTGGCCGTGGCAGGGGTGCAGTTCTTC. Amino acids: CASSLAVAGVQFF.

This clone was found once. The chain carries TRBV11-2 and TRBJ2-3; 16 bases are shared with TRBD2. The germline gives CDR1 SGHAT, CDR2 FQNNGV. This CDR3 region has 16 residues. The V and J ends lost 3 bases and 5 bases, in that order; junction bases with no gene match: 2. The CDR3 loop reads CASSLGTSGGGDTQYF. The CDR3 region has the DNA TGTGCCAGCAGCTTGGGGACTAGCGGGGGGGGAGATACGCAGTATTTT.

This clone has only one observation. This chain joins TRBV6-6 and TRBJ2-2; D perhaps matches TRBD1 (5 bases). Germline CDR1 MNHNY, CDR2 SVGAGI (reference sequence). This CDR3 comprises 16 residues. V was pared by 3 bases and J by 4 bases, with 15 bases between. CDR3 amino acids: CASSYSDSSFTGELFF. DNA of the CDR3: TGTGCCAGCAGTTATTCTGACAGTAGCTTCACCGGGGAGCTGTTTTTT.

The CDR3, as DNA: TGTGCCAGTAGTATATGGGCGGGCGGGAGCACAGATACGCAGTATTTT. Protein sequence: CASSIWAGGSTDTQYF. The chain uses TRBV19 and TRBJ2-3; possible D gene TRBD2, 5 bases. The CDR3 totals 16 residues. The V gene's germline CDR1 is LNHDA and CDR2 SQIVND (reference sequence). The V end lost 2 bases, the J end lost 0 bases, and 12 bases lay between the germline ends. Full variable domain (outside the CDR3, taken from reference TRBV19 and TRBJ2-3): DGGITQSPKYLFRKEGQNVTLSCEQNLNHDAMYWYRQDPGQGLRLIYYSQIVNDFQKGDIAEGYSVSREKKESFPLTVTSAQKNPTAFYLCASSIWAGGSTDTQYFGPGTRLTVL.

This clone has just a few counts. In DNA, the CDR3 is TGTGCCAGCAGTTACCGACACAATGGAGGTTACGAGCAGTACTTC. Translated, it gives CASSYRHNGGYEQYF. The chain is built from TRBV6-5 and TRBJ2-7, with a weak D call TRBD2 (5 bases). The CDR3 is 15 residues long. V lost 2 bases and J 4 bases, leaving 15 bases between the germline ends. Germline CDR1 MNHEY, CDR2 SVGAGI.

The V and J genes are TRBV7-3 and TRBJ2-1; D gene uncertain. This CDR3 has 11 amino acids. Between the trimmed V and J ends, which lost 4 bases and 5 bases, there was a span of 3 bases. Germline V gene sequence: CDR1 SGHTA, CDR2 FQGTGA. For the CDR3, the DNA is TGTGCCAGCAGCTCGGACAATGAGCAGTTCTTC. It is translated as CASSSDNEQFF.

The chain carries TRBV2 and TRBJ1-3; possible D gene TRBD1, 5 bases. V was cut by 0 bases and J by 3 bases, with 18 bases left in between. Germline CDR1 SNHLY, CDR2 FYNNEI. The CDR3 has 18 residues. This CDR3 is CASSEALWVGLGGNTIYF. CDR3 DNA: TGTGCCAGCAGTGAAGCGCTTTGGGTGGGGCTCGGTGGAAACACCATATATTTT.

V and J are TRBV12-3 or TRBV12-4 and TRBJ1-1; maybe TRBD1 (6 bases). V lost 6 bases and J 3 bases, leaving 11 bases between the germline ends. This CDR3 has 13 amino acids. CDR3 sequence reads: CASRLRQDTEAFF. The DNA for the CDR3 is TGTGCCAGCAGACTGAGACAGGACACTGAAGCTTTCTTT.

This sequence joins TRBV7-2 and TRBJ1-2, with D tentatively TRBD1 (6 bases). V lost 4 bases and J lost 8, with 23 bases in between. The length of the CDR3 is 16 residues. Germline loops: CDR1 SGHTA, CDR2 FQGNSA. The CDR3 region has the DNA TGTGCCAGCAGCTCGGGGGGGGGCAGTCCGTATCGAGGCTACACCTTC. Its protein product is CASSSGGGSPYRGYTF.

The chain employs TRBV10-3 and TRBJ2-7, with D perhaps TRBD2 (6 bases). The CDR3 spans 12 residues. Germline V gene data show CDR1 as ENHRY and CDR2 as SYGVKD. Trimming took off 8 bases at V and 6 bases at J, with 14 bases between the two ends. The CDR3 region has the DNA TGTGCCATCGGGGGGACGGCCGCCGAGCAGTACTTC. This codes for CAIGGTAAEQYF.

This clone was found once. The J gene is TRBJ2-7, the V gene TRBV25-1; the D is unclear. This CDR3 is built from 11 residues. V was pared by 3 bases and J by 3 bases, with 3 bases between. Germline loops: CDR1 MGHDK, CDR2 SYGVNS. For the CDR3, the DNA is TGTGCCAGCAGTGACGGCTACGAGCAGTACTTC. This sequence encodes CASSDGYEQYF.

This clone has just a few counts. CDR3 protein: CATSRRTGGEKLFF. In DNA, the CDR3 is TGTGCCACCAGCAGGCGGACTGGTGGTGAAAAACTGTTTTTT. The gene calls are TRBV15 and TRBJ1-4; D uncertain. V gave up 3 bases and J gave up 7 bases, with 12 bases separating them. This CDR3 is 14 amino acids long. Germline V lookup: CDR1 LNHNV, CDR2 YYDKDF (reference sequence).

The chain uses TRBV7-2 and TRBJ1-2, with D unresolved. The CDR3 extends over 13 amino acids. Looked up from germline, CDR1 is SGHTA and CDR2 is FQGNSA. V was pared by 0 bases and J by 7 bases, with 9 bases between. Written as DNA, the CDR3 is TGTGCCAGCAGCTTAGCTAGCATTTCTGGCTACACCTTC. Its translation: CASSLASISGYTF.

The chain joins TRBV6-4 to TRBJ2-1, with TRBD2 matching over 11 bases. Germline V CDR1 and CDR2: MRHNA, SNTAGT. This CDR3 comprises 16 residues. The J segment lost 5 bases and the V segment lost 5 bases, leaving 8 bases of the junction unmatched. The chain's CDR3 is CASSPTSGVNHNEQFF. The CDR3 DNA sequence: TGTGCCAGCAGTCCGACTAGCGGGGTCAACCACAATGAGCAGTTCTTC.

V is TRBV9 and J is TRBJ2-5, with D perhaps TRBD2 (7 bases). This CDR3 is built from 16 residues. V lost 0 bases to trimming and J lost 0 bases, with 12 bases between them. CDR1 SGDLS and CDR2 YYNGEE come from the germline V gene. The CDR3 DNA reads TGTGCCAGCAGCGTAGGGGCGGGGGCCCACCAAGAGACCCAGTACTTC. Its protein is CASSVGAGAHQETQYF.

In regard to this clone: In the same sample, other DNA sequences code for this CDR3. The chain has TRBV5-1 and TRBJ1-1; 10 nucleotides match TRBD1. The CDR3 is 13 residues long. Germline V gene sequence: CDR1 SGHRS, CDR2 YFSETQ. V lost 5 bases, J lost 5 bases, and 3 bases stayed unmatched. The CDR3: CASRTGGETEAFF. The CDR3 nucleotides read TGCGCCAGCAGGACAGGGGGCGAAACTGAAGCTTTCTTT.

The chain employs TRBV2 and TRBJ2-1; D remains ambiguous. From germline, CDR1 is SNHLY and CDR2 FYNNEI. V was pared by 2 bases and J by 7 bases, with 9 bases between. CDR3 length: 13 amino acids. The CDR3 DNA is TGTGCCAGCAGTGAAAACAGTTTGAATGAGCAGTTCTTC. Translated: CASSENSLNEQFF.